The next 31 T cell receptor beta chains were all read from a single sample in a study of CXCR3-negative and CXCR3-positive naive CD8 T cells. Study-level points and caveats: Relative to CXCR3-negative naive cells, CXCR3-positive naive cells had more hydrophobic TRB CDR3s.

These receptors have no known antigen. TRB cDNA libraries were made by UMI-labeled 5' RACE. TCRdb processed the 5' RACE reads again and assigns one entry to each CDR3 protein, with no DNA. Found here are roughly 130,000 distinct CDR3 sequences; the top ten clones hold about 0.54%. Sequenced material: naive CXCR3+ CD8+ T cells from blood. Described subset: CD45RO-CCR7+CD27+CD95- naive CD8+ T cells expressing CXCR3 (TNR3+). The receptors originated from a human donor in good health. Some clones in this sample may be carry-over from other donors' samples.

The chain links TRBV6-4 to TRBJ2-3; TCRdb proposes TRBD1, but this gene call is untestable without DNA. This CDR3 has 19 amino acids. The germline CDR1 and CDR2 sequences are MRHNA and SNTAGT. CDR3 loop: CASSGQGITSVLVTDTQYF.

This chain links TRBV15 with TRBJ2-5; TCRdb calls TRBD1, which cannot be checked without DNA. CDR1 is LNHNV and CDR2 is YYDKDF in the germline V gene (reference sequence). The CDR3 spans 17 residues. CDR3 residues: CATSQLGERGRQETQYF.

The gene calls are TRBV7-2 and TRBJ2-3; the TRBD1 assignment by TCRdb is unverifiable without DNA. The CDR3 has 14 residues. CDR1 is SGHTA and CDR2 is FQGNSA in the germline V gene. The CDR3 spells CASSSTGRTDTQYF.

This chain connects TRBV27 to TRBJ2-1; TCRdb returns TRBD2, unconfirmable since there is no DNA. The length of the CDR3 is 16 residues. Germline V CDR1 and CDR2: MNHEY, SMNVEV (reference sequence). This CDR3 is CASSPLAGGDYNEQFF.

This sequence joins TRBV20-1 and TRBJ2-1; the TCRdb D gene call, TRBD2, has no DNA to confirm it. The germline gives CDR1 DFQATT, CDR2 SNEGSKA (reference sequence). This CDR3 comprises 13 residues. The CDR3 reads CSASWREWNEQFF.

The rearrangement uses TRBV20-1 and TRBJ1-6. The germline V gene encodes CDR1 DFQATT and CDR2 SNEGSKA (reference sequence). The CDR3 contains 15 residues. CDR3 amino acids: CSARDAGSYNSPLHF.

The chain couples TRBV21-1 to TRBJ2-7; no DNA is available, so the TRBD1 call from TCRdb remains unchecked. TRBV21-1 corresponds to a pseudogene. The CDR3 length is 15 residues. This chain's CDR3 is CASSRRDGARYEQYF.

CDR3 sequence: CASSTTGGFEQYF. V and J are TRBV6-5 and TRBJ2-7; TCRdb picks TRBD1, but there is no DNA to check that call. The CDR3 length is 13 residues. Germline V CDR1 and CDR2: MNHEY, SVGAGI.

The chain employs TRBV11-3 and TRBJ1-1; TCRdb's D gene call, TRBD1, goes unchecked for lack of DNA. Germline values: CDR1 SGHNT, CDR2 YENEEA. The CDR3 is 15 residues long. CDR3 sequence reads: CASSLGTGVNTEAFF.

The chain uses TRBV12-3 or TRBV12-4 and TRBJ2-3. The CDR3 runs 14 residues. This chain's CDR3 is CASSSPDRPDTQYF.

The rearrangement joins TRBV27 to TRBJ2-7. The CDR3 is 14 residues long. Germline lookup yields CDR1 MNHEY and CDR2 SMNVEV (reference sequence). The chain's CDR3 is CASSQRSLQHEQYF.

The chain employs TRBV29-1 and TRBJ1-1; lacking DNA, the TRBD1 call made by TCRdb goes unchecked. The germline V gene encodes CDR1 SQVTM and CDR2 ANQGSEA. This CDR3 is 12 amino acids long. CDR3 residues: CSVEEGGSEAFF. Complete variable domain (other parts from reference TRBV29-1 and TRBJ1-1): SAVISQKPSRDICQRGTSLTIQCQVDSQVTMMFWYRQQPGQSLTLIATANQGSEATYESGFVIDKFPISRPNLTFSTLTVSNMSPEDSSIYLCSVEEGGSEAFFGQGTRLTVV.

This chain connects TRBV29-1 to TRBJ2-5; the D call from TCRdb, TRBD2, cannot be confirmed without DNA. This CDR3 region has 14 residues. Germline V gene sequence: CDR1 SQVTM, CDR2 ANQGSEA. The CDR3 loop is CSVVLLAGAETQYF.

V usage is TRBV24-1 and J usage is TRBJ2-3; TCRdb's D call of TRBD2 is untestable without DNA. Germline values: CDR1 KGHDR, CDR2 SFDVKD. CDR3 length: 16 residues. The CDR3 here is CATSDPNLAGRHTQYF.

The CDR3 sequence is CSVLPREAGGRQETQYF. This sequence joins TRBV29-1 and TRBJ2-5; there is no DNA to check the TCRdb D call of TRBD1. The CDR3 runs to 17 residues. Germline V lookup: CDR1 SQVTM, CDR2 ANQGSEA. The full variable domain, completed using reference TRBV29-1 and TRBJ2-5, is SAVISQKPSRDICQRGTSLTIQCQVDSQVTMMFWYRQQPGQSLTLIATANQGSEATYESGFVIDKFPISRPNLTFSTLTVSNMSPEDSSIYLCSVLPREAGGRQETQYFGPGTRLLVL.

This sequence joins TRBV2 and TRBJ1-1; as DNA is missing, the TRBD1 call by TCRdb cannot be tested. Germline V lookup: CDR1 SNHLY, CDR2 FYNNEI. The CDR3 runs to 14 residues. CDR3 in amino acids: CASSEEGENTEAFF.

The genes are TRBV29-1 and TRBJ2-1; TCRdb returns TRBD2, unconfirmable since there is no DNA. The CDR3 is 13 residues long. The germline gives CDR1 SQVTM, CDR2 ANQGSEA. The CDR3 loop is CSVWLAAYNEQFF.

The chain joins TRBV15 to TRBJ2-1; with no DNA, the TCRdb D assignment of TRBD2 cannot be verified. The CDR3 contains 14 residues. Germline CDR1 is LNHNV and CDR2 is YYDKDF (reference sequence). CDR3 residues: CASQGGPSYNEQFF.

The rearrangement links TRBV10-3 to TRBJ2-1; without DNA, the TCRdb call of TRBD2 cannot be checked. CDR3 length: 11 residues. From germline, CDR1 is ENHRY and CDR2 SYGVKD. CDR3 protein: CAISEGPEQFF.

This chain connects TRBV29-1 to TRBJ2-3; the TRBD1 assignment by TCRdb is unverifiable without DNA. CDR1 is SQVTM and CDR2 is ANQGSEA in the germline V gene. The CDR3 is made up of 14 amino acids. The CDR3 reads CSVYGNPSTDTQYF.

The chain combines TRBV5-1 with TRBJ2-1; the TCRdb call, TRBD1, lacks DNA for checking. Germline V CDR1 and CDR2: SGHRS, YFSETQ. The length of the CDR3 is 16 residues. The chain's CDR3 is CASSLGSGGAYNEQFF.

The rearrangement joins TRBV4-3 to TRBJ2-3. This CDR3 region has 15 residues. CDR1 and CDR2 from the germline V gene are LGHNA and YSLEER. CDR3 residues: CASSQTPSSTDTQYF.

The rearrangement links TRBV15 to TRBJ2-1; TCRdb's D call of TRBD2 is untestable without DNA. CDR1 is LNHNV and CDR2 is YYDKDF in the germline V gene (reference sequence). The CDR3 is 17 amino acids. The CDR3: CATSDTSGGLSYNEQFF.

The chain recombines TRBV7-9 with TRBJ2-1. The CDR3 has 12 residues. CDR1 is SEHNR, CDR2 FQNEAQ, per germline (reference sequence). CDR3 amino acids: CASSLGSDEQFF. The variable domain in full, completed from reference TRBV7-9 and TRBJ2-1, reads DTGVSQNPRHKITKRGQNVTFRCDPISEHNRLYWYRQTLGQGPEFLTYFQNEAQLEKSRLLSDRFSAERPKGSFSTLEIQRTEQGDSAMYLCASSLGSDEQFFGPGTRLTVL.

The CDR3 protein is CAISDARTDTQYF. The chain combines TRBV10-3 with TRBJ2-3. Per the germline V gene, CDR1 is ENHRY and CDR2 is SYGVKD. This CDR3 contains 13 residues.

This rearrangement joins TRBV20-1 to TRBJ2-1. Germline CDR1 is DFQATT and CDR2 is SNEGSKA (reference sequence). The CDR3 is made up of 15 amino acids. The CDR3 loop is CSARGQRFPYNEQFF.

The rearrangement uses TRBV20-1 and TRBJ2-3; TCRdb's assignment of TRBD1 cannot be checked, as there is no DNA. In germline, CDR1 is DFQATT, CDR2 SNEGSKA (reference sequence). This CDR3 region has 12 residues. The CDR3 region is CSARGTADTQYF.

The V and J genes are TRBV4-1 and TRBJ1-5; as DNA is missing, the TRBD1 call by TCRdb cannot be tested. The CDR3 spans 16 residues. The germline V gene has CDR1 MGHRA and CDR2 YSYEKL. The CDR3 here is CASSQETGGTGQPQHF.

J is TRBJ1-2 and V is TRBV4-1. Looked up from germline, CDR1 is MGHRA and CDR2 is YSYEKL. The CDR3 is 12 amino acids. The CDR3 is CASSLGGYGYTF.

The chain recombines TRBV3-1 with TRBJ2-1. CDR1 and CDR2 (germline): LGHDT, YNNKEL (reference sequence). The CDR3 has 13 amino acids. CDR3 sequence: CASSQESGNEQFF.

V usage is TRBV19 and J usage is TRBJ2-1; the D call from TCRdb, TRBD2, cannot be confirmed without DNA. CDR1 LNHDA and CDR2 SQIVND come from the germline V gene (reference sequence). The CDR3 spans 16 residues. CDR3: CASSIETSPYYNEQFF.